What follows are 10 T cell receptor beta chains derived from one specimen sequenced in a study of blood T cell repertoires in COVID-19. The method was immunoSEQ multiplex PCR; TCRdb's version includes in-frame clones alone and lacks a portion of them. The sample gives roughly 100,000 clones, about 86% of which show up once; roughly 3.4% is in the top ten. Sequenced sample: peripheral blood. These receptors all stem from an elderly woman with active or convalescent COVID-19.

This chain uses TRBV5-6 with TRBJ2-7; TRBD1 might be the D (7 bases). The CDR3 contains 14 residues. From germline, CDR1 is SGHDT and CDR2 YYEEEE. V dropped 2 bases and J dropped 4 bases, with 13 bases sitting between them. CDR3 in amino acids: CASSLGSGGYEQYF. The DNA of the CDR3 is TGTGCCAGCAGCTTAGGGTCAGGGGGGTACGAGCAGTACTTC.

The chain uses TRBV10-3 and TRBJ1-2; D is perhaps TRBD1 (5 bases). Germline CDR1 is ENHRY and CDR2 is SYGVKD. CDR3 length equals 16 residues. The V gene lost 0 bases and the J gene lost 1 base, with 12 bases spanning the gap. The CDR3 nucleotides read TGTGCCATCAGTGAGTCTTGGGGGGGAGTTAACTATGGCTACACCTTC. It codes for CAISESWGGVNYGYTF.

The genes are TRBV28 and TRBJ2-6; D perhaps matches TRBD2 (6 bases). The V gene lost 5 bases and the J gene lost 2 bases, with 22 bases spanning the gap. Germline V gene sequence: CDR1 MDHEN, CDR2 SYDVKM. CDR3 length: 19 residues. In DNA, the CDR3 is TGTGCCAGCAGTGGCGCCCAACATGGCCCGGGGGCTGGGGCCAACGTCCTGACTTTC. The encoded protein is CASSGAQHGPGAGANVLTF.

V usage is TRBV11-2 and J usage is TRBJ1-6, with TRBD1 as a possible D gene (5 bases). Germline lookup yields CDR1 SGHAT and CDR2 FQNNGV. The CDR3 sequence is 14 residues long. Trimming stripped 2 bases from V and 7 bases from J, with 9 bases between. The CDR3 here is CASSLIGGNSPLHF. In DNA, the CDR3 is TGTGCCAGCAGCTTAATCGGGGGGAATTCACCCCTCCACTTT.

V gene TRBV7-9 combines with J gene TRBJ1-2; possible D gene TRBD1, 6 bases. V gave up 7 bases and J gave up 4 bases, with 16 bases separating them. Germline-derived CDR1 and CDR2 are SEHNR and FQNEAQ (reference sequence). This CDR3 is built from 14 residues. The CDR3 DNA reads as TGTGCCAGCAACGAGTTTGGGGGCTTCTATGGCTACACCTTC. Amino acids: CASNEFGGFYGYTF.

The chain carries TRBV28 and TRBJ2-1; no clear D. Trimming pared 2 bases from V and 8 bases from J, leaving 16 bases between. The germline CDR1 and CDR2 sequences are MDHEN and SYDVKM. The CDR3 has 15 residues. CDR3 region: CASSLGVRRGDEQFF. DNA of the CDR3: TGTGCCAGCAGTTTAGGCGTCCGGCGAGGAGATGAGCAGTTCTTC. The full variable domain, in which reference TRBV28 and TRBJ2-1 provide the parts outside the CDR3, is DVKVTQSSRYLVKRTGEKVFLECVQDMDHENMFWYRQDPGLGLRLIYFSYDVKMKEKGDIPEGYSVSREKKERFSLILESASTNQTSMYLCASSLGVRRGDEQFFGPGTRLTVL.

The CDR3 region is CATSRDPGGNQPQHF. CDR3 in DNA: TGTGCCACCAGCAGAGACCCGGGTGGCAATCAGCCCCAGCATTTT. The chain employs TRBV15 and TRBJ1-5; D is undetermined. The CDR3 extends over 15 amino acids. Germline CDR1 and CDR2: LNHNV and YYDKDF (reference sequence). Trimming cost V 0 bases and J 2 bases, with 8 bases left between them.

V is TRBV11-2 and J is TRBJ1-2, with D tentatively TRBD1 (5 bases). Germline-derived CDR1 and CDR2 are SGHAT and FQNNGV. The CDR3 loop spans 15 amino acids. V lost 1 base to trimming and J lost 4 bases, with 13 bases between them. The CDR3 is CASSLVQGTIYGYTF. In DNA form, the CDR3 reads TGTGCCAGCAGCTTAGTTCAGGGAACTATCTATGGCTACACCTTC.

This chain joins TRBV28 and TRBJ1-5; no reliable D call. Germline V CDR1 and CDR2: MDHEN, SYDVKM. The CDR3 length is 11 residues. The V and J ends lost 5 bases and 6 bases respectively, with 5 bases between them. As DNA, the CDR3 is TGTGCCAGCAGTATTAGTCAGCCCCAGCATTTT. Translation: CASSISQPQHF.

The chain combines TRBV4-1 with TRBJ2-1, with D perhaps TRBD2 (7 bases). V lost 3 bases, J lost 0 bases, and 18 bases lay in between. In germline, CDR1 is MGHRA, CDR2 YSYEKL. The CDR3 length is 18 residues. CDR3 DNA sequence: TGCGCCAGCAGCCACCCCAAGGGGGGGGGAAGCTCCTACAATGAGCAGTTCTTC. It codes for CASSHPKGGGSSYNEQFF.